Below are 27 T cell receptor beta chains sequenced from a single sample in a study of blood T cell repertoires in COVID-19 (dated by TCRdb to about 2020). Libraries came from the immunoSEQ multiplex PCR assay. Drawn from immuneACCESS, this table holds only the in-frame rearrangements with V and J called that TCRdb kept. Clones are partly lost; checked studies trace under half to an unresolved V gene and leave the rest unexplained. This sample holds fewer than 200,000 clones; around four fifths were observed only once. Approximately 19% of the sample is held by the ten biggest clonotypes. Material: peripheral blood. These receptors came from a woman between 70 and 85 years old who had recovered from COVID-19.

The V and J genes are TRBV9 and TRBJ2-3; 8 nucleotides line up with TRBD1. Losses at the gene ends were 6 bases for V and 2 bases for J; bases not matched to a gene: 8. This CDR3 has 15 amino acids. Germline assignment: CDR1 SGDLS and CDR2 YYNGEE. The CDR3 here is CASTAGTGYTDTQYF. Written as DNA, the CDR3 is TGTGCCAGCACCGCCGGGACAGGCTACACAGATACGCAGTATTTT.

The chain is built from TRBV5-6 and TRBJ1-5, with D perhaps TRBD1 (5 bases). In germline, CDR1 is SGHDT, CDR2 YYEEEE. The CDR3 loop spans 19 amino acids. The ends were cut back, 2 bases at V and 0 bases at J, with 21 bases in the middle. CDR3 DNA: TGTGCCAGCAGCTTTAGGTTCGGTGGGGCACCCGATAGCAATCAGCCCCAGCATTTT. Its protein is CASSFRFGGAPDSNQPQHF.

The rearrangement links TRBV6-5 to TRBJ2-2; TRBD2 matches 8 bases. CDR3 size: 15 residues. Germline V lookup: CDR1 MNHEY, CDR2 SVGAGI. The V segment lost 6 bases and the J segment 5 bases; nucleotides outside the gene matches: 8. DNA for the CDR3: TGTGCCAGCAGCCCGCCGGGACTAGGAACCGGGGAGCTGTTTTTT. Its protein product is CASSPPGLGTGELFF.

With regard to this clone: Germline and junction disagree at one end, which may indicate a read error. J is TRBJ1-6 and V is TRBV5-5, with TRBD1 identical over 8 bases. In germline, CDR1 is SGHKS, CDR2 YYEKEE (reference sequence). The CDR3 loop spans 17 amino acids. CDR3: CASSRSLAGQDNSALHF. The CDR3, as DNA: TGTGCCAGCAGTAGGAGCTTGGCGGGACAGGATAATTCAGCCCTCCACTTT.

The table lists this clone with a few counts. This chain joins TRBV7-9 and TRBJ2-2; TRBD1 agrees at 9 bases. The germline V gene encodes CDR1 SEHNR and CDR2 FQNEAQ (reference sequence). Unmatched junction bases numbered 2, after V lost 4 bases and J lost 5 bases. The CDR3 sequence is 14 residues long. This chain's CDR3 is CASSWGTGTGELFF. The CDR3 DNA is TGTGCCAGCAGCTGGGGGACAGGGACCGGGGAGCTGTTTTTT.

The V and J genes are TRBV27 and TRBJ2-7, with TRBD2 identical over 11 bases. V shed 10 bases, J shed 3 bases, and the junction held 5 bases outside the gene matches. This CDR3 is 13 amino acids long. CDR1 and CDR2 from the germline V gene are MNHEY and SMNVEV (reference sequence). The CDR3 DNA follows: TGTGCCACCCAGGGACTAGCGGTCTACGAGCAGTACTTC. The encoded protein is CATQGLAVYEQYF.

This chain connects TRBV3-1 (or the pseudogene TRBV3-2) to TRBJ2-7, with 7 positions matching TRBD2. There are 15 residues in the CDR3. Unmatched junction bases numbered 5, after V lost 1 base and J lost 2 bases. The germline gives CDR1 LGHDT, CDR2 YNNKEL (reference sequence). CDR3 sequence: CASSQGRGGAYEQYF. The CDR3 DNA is TGTGCCAGCAGCCAAGGGAGGGGAGGGGCCTACGAGCAGTACTTC.

The chain links TRBV18 to TRBJ1-5; tentative D call: TRBD1 (5 bases). The CDR3 extends over 12 amino acids. The germline V gene has CDR1 KGHSH and CDR2 LQKENI. V was clipped by 5 bases and J by 7 bases, with 9 bases between them. CDR3 sequence reads: CASSGGGQPQHF. Here the CDR3 DNA reads TGTGCCAGCTCAGGGGGGGGACAGCCCCAGCATTTT.

The chain employs TRBV5-1 and TRBJ1-2; possibly TRBD1 for D (6 bases). Trimming cost V 4 bases and J 4 bases, with 14 bases left between them. The CDR3 runs to 14 residues. Per germline, CDR1 SGHRS and CDR2 YFSETQ. Here the CDR3 reads CASSPGHRPYGYTF. The CDR3 region has the DNA TGCGCCAGCAGCCCGGGACACAGACCCTATGGCTACACCTTC.

In DNA, the CDR3 is TGTGCCAGCAGCTTAGGGGCGGGAGGGGAGACCCAGTACTTC. Translated, it gives CASSLGAGGETQYF. The chain is built from TRBV7-6 and TRBJ2-5, with 9 positions matching TRBD2. V was clipped by 1 base and J by 5 bases; unmatched bases: 2. The CDR3 runs to 14 residues. The germline gives CDR1 SGHVS, CDR2 FNYEAQ.

The CDR3 is CASSPRRGALGGNTIYF. CDR3 nucleotide sequence: TGTGCCAGCTCACCACGTCGGGGGGCTTTGGGAGGAAACACCATATATTTT. The V and J genes are TRBV18 and TRBJ1-3; D is possibly TRBD1 (6 bases). With 1 base removed from V and 4 bases from J, the gap between germline ends came to 17 bases. This CDR3 has 17 residues. Germline V gene data show CDR1 as KGHSH and CDR2 as LQKENI. The variable domain in full, completed from reference TRBV18 and TRBJ1-3, reads NAGVMQNPRHLVRRRGQEARLRCSPMKGHSHVYWYRQLPEEGLKFMVYLQKENIIDESGMPKERFSAEFPKEGPSILRIQQVVRGDSAAYFCASSPRRGALGGNTIYFGEGSWLTVV.

This chain connects TRBV30 to TRBJ1-4, with TRBD1 as a possible D gene (6 bases). Germline V gene data show CDR1 as GTSNPN and CDR2 as SVGIG (reference sequence). The CDR3 spans 15 residues. V was clipped by 1 base and J by 2 bases, with 11 bases between them. The CDR3 here is CAWSDRVWTNEKLFF. CDR3 nucleotides: TGTGCCTGGAGTGACAGGGTATGGACTAATGAAAAACTGTTTTTT.

The chain couples TRBV5-8 to TRBJ1-1, with a possible D match to TRBD1 (6 bases). The CDR3 is 14 residues long. CDR1 and CDR2 (germline): SGHTS, YDEGEE. V gave up 4 bases and J gave up 4 bases, with 14 bases separating them. CDR3 residues: CASSGRGGGTEAFF. The CDR3 region has the DNA TGTGCCAGCAGCGGCAGGGGTGGGGGCACTGAAGCTTTCTTT.

This sequence joins TRBV15 and TRBJ2-6; no clear D gene. The V and J ends lost 8 bases and 4 bases respectively, with 6 bases between them. The V gene's germline CDR1 is LNHNV and CDR2 YYDKDF (reference sequence). The CDR3 is made up of 12 amino acids. The CDR3 spells CATGRGANVLTF. The CDR3 DNA is TGTGCCACCGGGCGCGGGGCCAACGTCCTGACTTTC.

The chain carries TRBV7-2 and TRBJ2-7; 15 nucleotides line up with TRBD2. The CDR3 consists of 17 residues. CDR1 SGHTA and CDR2 FQGNSA come from the germline V gene. The J segment lost 2 bases and the V segment lost 5 bases, leaving 7 bases of the junction unmatched. As DNA, the CDR3 is TGTGCCAGCAGCCCAAGGGGGACTAGCGGGAGGACCTACGAGCAGTACTTC. Protein: CASSPRGTSGRTYEQYF.

The chain carries TRBV11-2 and TRBJ2-1; 7 bases fit TRBD2. The CDR3 has 13 residues. Germline V gene sequence: CDR1 SGHAT, CDR2 FQNNGV. V dropped 5 bases and J dropped 9; count of bases not matched to a gene: 7. The CDR3 reads CASSLGGVSEQFF. CDR3 bases: TGTGCCAGCAGCCTTGGGGGGGTCAGTGAGCAGTTCTTC.

This clone has a single count. The chain joins TRBV7-2 to TRBJ2-5; 7 bases match TRBD2. V lost 5 bases, J lost 7 bases, and 7 bases stayed unmatched. The CDR3 totals 13 residues. Germline CDR1 is SGHTA and CDR2 is FQGNSA. CDR3 in amino acids: CASSGRELGTQYF. CDR3 coding DNA: TGTGCCAGCAGCGGGCGGGAGTTGGGGACCCAGTACTTC.

The chain links TRBV5-4 to TRBJ2-7, with 8 nucleotides matching TRBD2. Germline CDR1 and CDR2: SGHNT and YYREEE (reference sequence). The CDR3 sequence is 16 residues long. The V and J ends lost 4 bases and 0 bases, in that order; junction bases with no gene match: 9. CDR3 residues: CASSPMRGADSYEQYF. The CDR3 DNA is TGTGCCAGCAGCCCGATGCGGGGGGCAGACTCCTACGAGCAGTACTTC.

V and J are TRBV5-1 and TRBJ1-3; a weak D match, TRBD1 (6 bases). The germline V and J ends were trimmed by 6 bases and 2 bases, with 12 bases remaining between them. Germline V gene sequence: CDR1 SGHRS, CDR2 YFSETQ. There are 14 residues in the CDR3. DNA of the CDR3: TGCGCCAGCACCCTCGGGGGGCCTGGAAACACCATATATTTT. The encoded protein is CASTLGGPGNTIYF.

The rearrangement links TRBV7-2 to TRBJ2-7, with 8 bases fitting TRBD2. The trim removed 1 base at V and 0 bases at J, leaving 8 bases unmatched. The CDR3 runs 17 residues. Germline-derived CDR1 and CDR2 are SGHTA and FQGNSA. The CDR3, as DNA: TGTGCCAGCAGCTTAGGAGCGGGAGTGGGGAACTCCTACGAGCAGTACTTC. Encoded protein: CASSLGAGVGNSYEQYF. The entire variable domain, with the rest obtained from reference TRBV7-2 and TRBJ2-7, is as follows: GAGVSQSPSNKVTEKGKDVELRCDPISGHTALYWYRQSLGQGLEFLIYFQGNSAPDKSGLPSDRFSAERTGGSVSTLTIQRTQQEDSAVYLCASSLGAGVGNSYEQYFGPGTRLTVT.

This chain connects TRBV28 to TRBJ1-1; D perhaps matches TRBD1 (6 bases). Trimming stripped 6 bases from V and 5 bases from J, with 10 bases between. Germline V gives CDR1 MDHEN, CDR2 SYDVKM. This CDR3 comprises 12 residues. Written as DNA, the CDR3 is TGTGCCAGCAGAACAGGGAGTACTGAAGCTTTCTTT. This gives the protein CASRTGSTEAFF. Looking up the rest from reference TRBV28 and TRBJ1-1 gives the full variable domain: DVKVTQSSRYLVKRTGEKVFLECVQDMDHENMFWYRQDPGLGLRLIYFSYDVKMKEKGDIPEGYSVSREKKERFSLILESASTNQTSMYLCASRTGSTEAFFGQGTRLTVV.

This clone is a singleton in its sample. The chain links TRBV6-2 or TRBV6-3 to TRBJ1-1; maybe TRBD1 (5 bases). This CDR3 is 14 amino acids long. Deletions cut 6 bases from V and 3 bases from J, with 14 bases between. Germline V lookup: CDR1 MNHEY, CDR2 SVGEGT. In nucleotides, the CDR3 is TGTGCCAGCAGCCACCCCTGGGGGGACACTGAAGCTTTCTTT. Protein product: CASSHPWGDTEAFF.

This chain connects TRBV7-9 to TRBJ2-7, with TRBD1 matching 9 bases. V lost 5 bases to trimming and J lost 3 bases; unmatched junction nucleotides: 8. Germline lookup yields CDR1 SEHNR and CDR2 FQNEAQ (reference sequence). This CDR3 is 15 amino acids long. Written as DNA, the CDR3 is TGTGCCAGCAGCCACCGACAGGGGGGGGACTACGAGCAGTACTTC. This sequence encodes CASSHRQGGDYEQYF.

The V and J genes are TRBV2 and TRBJ2-7; TRBD2 matches 8 bases. J was trimmed by 0 bases and V by 6 bases; bases with no gene match: 7. Germline V gene lookup returns CDR1 SNHLY and CDR2 FYNNEI. The CDR3 runs to 15 residues. CDR3 sequence: CASSPTGGGSYEQYF. In DNA form, the CDR3 reads TGTGCCAGCAGCCCTACGGGGGGGGGCTCCTACGAGCAGTACTTC. Based on the CDR3 plus reference TRBV2 and TRBJ2-7, the full variable domain is EPEVTQTPSHQVTQMGQEVILRCVPISNHLYFYWYRQILGQKVEFLVSFYNNEISEKSEIFDDQFSVERPDGSNFTLKIRSTKLEDSAMYFCASSPTGGGSYEQYFGPGTRLTVT.

This chain links TRBV4-1 with TRBJ2-3; 11 nucleotides line up with TRBD1. Germline loops: CDR1 MGHRA, CDR2 YSYEKL. The ends lost 4 bases at V and 4 bases at J; junction bases unmatched: 10. The CDR3 covers 17 residues. CDR3: CASSPPRGTGGPDTQYF. Written as DNA, the CDR3 is TGCGCCAGCAGCCCCCCCAGGGGGACAGGGGGGCCAGATACGCAGTATTTT.

The sample holds a few counts of this clone. This chain links TRBV4-1 with TRBJ1-2, with D hard to call. Germline CDR1 and CDR2: MGHRA and YSYEKL. V dropped 1 base and J dropped 7 bases, with 10 bases sitting between them. The CDR3 is 13 amino acids. This CDR3 is CASSQGGGLGYTF. In DNA, the CDR3 is TGCGCCAGCAGCCAAGGGGGAGGGCTTGGCTACACCTTC.

This chain joins TRBV7-2 and TRBJ1-5; possibly TRBD1 for D (5 bases). The germline V gene encodes CDR1 SGHTA and CDR2 FQGNSA. This CDR3 spans 17 amino acids. The ends were cut back, 5 bases at V and 4 bases at J, with 21 bases in the middle. CDR3 amino acids: CASSLGWGGMRNQPQHF. As DNA, the CDR3 is TGTGCCAGCAGCCTGGGGTGGGGGGGAATGAGGAATCAGCCCCAGCATTTT. Supplemented by reference TRBV7-2 and TRBJ1-5, the full variable domain reads GAGVSQSPSNKVTEKGKDVELRCDPISGHTALYWYRQSLGQGLEFLIYFQGNSAPDKSGLPSDRFSAERTGGSVSTLTIQRTQQEDSAVYLCASSLGWGGMRNQPQHFGDGTRLSIL.